This TCR beta chain was retrieved from a study of patients and donors after allogeneic stem cell transplantation. V was pared by 6 bases and J by 7 bases, with 11 bases of the junction left unmatched. There are 15 residues in the CDR3. Germline values: CDR1 MNHNS, CDR2 SASEGT. TCRdb itself ran the RT-PCR reads through MiXCR, one entry per CDR3 protein. The profile covers about 960,000 distinct CDR3 sequences, with roughly 18% appearing a single time and 6% taken by the ten largest. The source material was blood, either unsorted or a sorted T cell fraction (not recorded which). This sequence was found in a human donor who was either an allogeneic HSCT recipient or a stem cell or donor lymphocyte infusion donor (not recorded which). It is not recorded whose cells these are; they may come from a transplant donor. The V and J genes are TRBV6-1 and TRBJ1-2, with 10 bases fitting TRBD1. CDR3 sequence: CASSLSTTGGFGYTF. CDR3 nucleotide sequence: TGTGCCAGCAGCCTATCCACGACAGGGGGCTTTGGCTACACCTTC.